The subject of this entry is one T cell receptor beta chain. Its antigen remains unidentified. At one boundary the junction diverges from the germline segment, which might be a read error. Template switching supplied a universal primer site; unique molecular identifiers were carried on the cDNA. TCRdb passed the 5' RACE reads through MiXCR, listing each CDR3 protein once. Of 1.5 million to 2 million distinct CDR3 sequences listed, around 29% are singletons. Everyone who gave samples was a healthy Caucasian. The sample comes from a study of identical twins. Study results and limitations: Within twin pairs, the out-of-frame alpha sequences they shared showed excess low generation probability.

This CDR3 region has 15 residues. This receptor was taken from a newborn girl in good health. The V call is TRBV12-3 or TRBV12-4, the J call TRBJ2-3; 9 bases are shared with TRBD2. Sequenced sample: cord blood. This CDR3 is CASLRLADSTDAQYF. In DNA form, the CDR3 reads TGTGCCAGCCTAAGACTAGCGGATAGCACAGATGCGCAGTATTTT.